The 15 T cell receptor beta chains presented below share a single source sample, sequenced in a study of blood T cell repertoires in COVID-19. The method was immunoSEQ multiplex PCR; TCRdb's version includes in-frame clones alone and lacks a portion of them. The sample lists 97,000 or so clones; 81% were seen once. Specimen: peripheral blood. All receptors derive from a man aged 55 to 70 with acute or convalescent COVID-19.

This rearrangement joins TRBV7-8 to TRBJ2-3, with TRBD1 identical over 7 bases. The CDR3 contains 17 residues. V was clipped by 1 base and J by 3 bases; unmatched bases: 10. Germline lookup yields CDR1 SGHVS and CDR2 FQNEAQ. The CDR3 coding sequence is TGTGCCAGCAGCTTAGTACCACAGGGGCTCGAAACAGATACGCAGTATTTT. Residues: CASSLVPQGLETDTQYF.

V is TRBV6-6 and J is TRBJ1-4; D is perhaps TRBD1 (5 bases). The CDR3 extends over 12 amino acids. V was cut by 7 bases and J by 10 bases, with 13 bases left in between. Per the germline V gene, CDR1 is MNHNY and CDR2 is SVGAGI (reference sequence). This chain's CDR3 is CASTPGLGKLFF. The CDR3 nucleotides read TGTGCCAGCACCCCAGGGCTCGGAAAACTGTTTTTT.

V usage is TRBV12-5 and J usage is TRBJ1-6, with D hard to call. This CDR3 spans 13 amino acids. Trimming pared 7 bases from V and 7 bases from J, leaving 11 bases between. Germline V gene data show CDR1 as LGHNT and CDR2 as FRNRAP. The CDR3 bases are TGTGCTAGTGCCTCGGAGTCAAATTCACCCCTCCACTTT. It is translated as CASASESNSPLHF.

The chain recombines TRBV6-5 with TRBJ1-4; D uncertain. This CDR3 contains 15 residues. The ends were cut back, 7 bases at V and 0 bases at J, with 12 bases in the middle. Germline CDR1 and CDR2: MNHEY and SVGAGI. Here the CDR3 reads CASKPEGATNEKLFF. DNA of the CDR3: TGTGCCAGCAAACCTGAGGGTGCAACTAATGAAAAACTGTTTTTT.

J is TRBJ2-3 and V is TRBV30; D remains ambiguous. The CDR3 is 11 amino acids. V lost 1 base, J lost 5 bases, and 4 bases lay in between. CDR1 is GTSNPN, CDR2 SVGIG, per germline (reference sequence). CDR3 loop: CAWSGLDTQYF. CDR3 coding DNA: TGTGCCTGGAGTGGTCTAGATACGCAGTATTTT.

This rearrangement joins TRBV19 to TRBJ1-2, with no clear D. The CDR3 has 11 residues. Trimming cost V 10 bases and J 5 bases, with 11 bases left between them. CDR1 is LNHDA and CDR2 is SQIVND in the germline V gene (reference sequence). The CDR3 region is CATRGGYGYTF. CDR3 DNA sequence: TGTGCCACTCGGGGAGGGTATGGCTACACCTTC.

The rearrangement uses TRBV27 and TRBJ2-2; D might be TRBD2 (7 bases). Germline loops: CDR1 MNHEY, CDR2 SMNVEV (reference sequence). Trimming took 0 bases from V and 5 from J, leaving 19 bases between them. The length of the CDR3 is 18 residues. This chain's CDR3 is CASSLSAFTGGATGELFF. In DNA, the CDR3 is TGTGCCAGCAGTTTATCGGCCTTTACTGGGGGGGCAACCGGGGAGCTGTTTTTT.

The chain combines TRBV19 with TRBJ2-1, with D perhaps matching TRBD2 (6 bases). Germline CDR1 and CDR2: LNHDA and SQIVND (reference sequence). This CDR3 comprises 12 residues. Trimming left V 3 bases short and J 13 bases short, with 13 bases between. The CDR3 loop reads CASSMVGTHQFF. Written as DNA, the CDR3 is TGTGCCAGTAGTATGGTGGGGACTCACCAGTTCTTC.

This rearrangement joins TRBV6-5 to TRBJ2-2; D perhaps matches TRBD1 (5 bases). The V end was cut by 2 bases, the J end by 0 bases, with 7 bases between. This CDR3 region has 15 residues. Germline V CDR1 and CDR2: MNHEY, SVGAGI. The CDR3 spells CASSYGAPNTGELFF. The CDR3 nucleotides are TGTGCCAGCAGTTACGGGGCACCGAACACCGGGGAGCTGTTTTTT.

The rearrangement links TRBV28 to TRBJ2-1; no definite D call. Trimming took off 0 bases at V and 7 bases at J, with 7 bases between the two ends. The CDR3 runs 13 residues. Per germline, CDR1 MDHEN and CDR2 SYDVKM. The CDR3 sequence: CASSLWAVNEQFF. The CDR3 DNA sequence: TGTGCCAGCAGTTTATGGGCGGTTAATGAGCAGTTCTTC.

In regard to this clone: One end of the junction fails to match germline, which may point to a read error. The CDR3 region is CASSLQRDQETQYF. The CDR3 DNA is TGTGCTAGCAGCTTACAAAGAGACCAAGAGACCCAGTACTTC. The chain combines TRBV7-7 with TRBJ2-5, with D unclear. Germline values: CDR1 SSHAT, CDR2 FNYEAQ (reference sequence). The CDR3 covers 14 residues.

The chain links TRBV27 to TRBJ2-4; TRBD1 agrees at 7 bases. CDR1 MNHEY and CDR2 SMNVEV come from the germline V gene (reference sequence). V was clipped by 6 bases and J by 4 bases; unmatched bases: 9. The CDR3 sequence is 15 residues long. CDR3 amino acids: CASSDQQGRKNIQYF. Here the CDR3 DNA reads TGTGCCAGCAGCGACCAACAGGGGCGAAAAAACATTCAGTACTTC.

The chain's CDR3 is CASSPWGGQGESRNTEAFF. The CDR3 nucleotides are TGTGCCAGCTCACCATGGGGAGGGCAGGGAGAATCGCGGAACACTGAAGCTTTCTTT. This chain uses TRBV18 with TRBJ1-1, with a possible D match to TRBD1 (5 bases). V was cut by 2 bases and J by 1 base, with 23 bases left in between. Germline-derived CDR1 and CDR2 are KGHSH and LQKENI. This CDR3 contains 19 residues.

This sequence joins TRBV9 and TRBJ1-2, with a tentative D call TRBD1 (5 bases). The ends were cut back, 2 bases at V and 4 bases at J, with 12 bases in the middle. Looked up from germline, CDR1 is SGDLS and CDR2 is YYNGEE. The CDR3 has 14 amino acids. The CDR3 loop is CASSVGQGLYGYTF. CDR3 nucleotides: TGTGCCAGCAGCGTTGGGCAGGGCCTCTATGGCTACACCTTC.

The chain recombines TRBV9 with TRBJ2-6, with TRBD2 matching over 11 bases. V gave up 2 bases and J gave up 3 bases; unmatched junction bases: 7. There are 18 residues in the CDR3. CDR1 and CDR2 (germline): SGDLS, YYNGEE. The CDR3 loop reads CASSVSGGANFGANVLTF. CDR3 DNA sequence: TGTGCCAGCAGCGTTAGCGGGGGGGCTAACTTTGGGGCCAACGTCCTGACTTTC.